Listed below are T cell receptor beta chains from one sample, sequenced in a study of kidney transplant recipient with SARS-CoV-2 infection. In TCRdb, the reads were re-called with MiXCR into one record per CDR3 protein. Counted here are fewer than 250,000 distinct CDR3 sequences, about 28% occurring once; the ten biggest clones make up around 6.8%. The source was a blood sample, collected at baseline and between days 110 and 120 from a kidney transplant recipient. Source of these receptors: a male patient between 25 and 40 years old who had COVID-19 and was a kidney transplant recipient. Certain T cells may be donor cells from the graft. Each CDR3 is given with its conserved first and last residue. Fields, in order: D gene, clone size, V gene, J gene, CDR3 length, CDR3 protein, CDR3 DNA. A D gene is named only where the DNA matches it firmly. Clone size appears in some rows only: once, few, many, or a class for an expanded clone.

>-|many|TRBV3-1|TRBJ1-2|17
CASSEVRTLRKTYGYTF
TGTGCCAGCAGCGAGGTTCGCACCCTTCGAAAGACCTATGGCTACACCTTC
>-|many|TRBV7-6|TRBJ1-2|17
CASSQVVESRKTYGYTF
TGTGCCAGCAGCCAAGTGGTTGAATCTCGAAAGACCTATGGCTACACCTTC
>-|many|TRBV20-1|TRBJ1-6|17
CSARDYAQPSYNSPLHF
TGCAGTGCTAGAGATTACGCCCAGCCCTCCTATAATTCACCCCTCCACTTT
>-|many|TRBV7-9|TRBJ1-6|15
CASSRSGVENSPLHF
TGTGCCAGCAGCCGGTCGGGCGTGGAAAATTCACCCCTCCACTTT
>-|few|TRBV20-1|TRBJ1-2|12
CSAPRAPWGYTF
TGCAGTGCCCCTAGGGCGCCCTGGGGCTACACCTTC
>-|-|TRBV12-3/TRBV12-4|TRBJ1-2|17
CASSACSTAGRTYGYTF
TGTGCCAGCAGTGCCTGCTCCACAGCAGGAAGGACCTATGGCTACACCTTC
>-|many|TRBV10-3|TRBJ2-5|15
CATLGGAGRGETQYF
TGTGCCACACTGGGGGGGGCAGGGCGGGGAGAGACCCAGTACTTC
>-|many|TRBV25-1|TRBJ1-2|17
CASSSLKELGKTYGYTF
TGTGCCAGCAGTTCTTTGAAAGAACTGGGAAAGACCTATGGCTACACCTTC
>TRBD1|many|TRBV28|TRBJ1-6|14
CASSSGQESSPLHF
TGTGCCAGCAGTAGCGGACAGGAAAGTTCACCCCTCCACTTT
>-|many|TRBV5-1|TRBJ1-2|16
CASPWASVRKTYGYTF
TGCGCCAGCCCCTGGGCATCGGTTCGAAAGACCTATGGCTACACCTTC
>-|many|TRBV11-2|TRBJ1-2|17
CASSSGLTSRKTYGYTF
TGTGCCAGCAGCTCTGGCCTAACAAGCAGAAAGACCTATGGCTACACCTTC
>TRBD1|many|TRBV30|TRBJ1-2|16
CAWSVKRGQGAGGYTF
TGTGCCTGGAGTGTAAAGAGGGGACAGGGGGCCGGGGGCTACACCTTC
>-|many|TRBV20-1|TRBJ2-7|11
CSASKKDEQYF
TGCAGTGCTAGCAAAAAGGACGAGCAGTACTTC
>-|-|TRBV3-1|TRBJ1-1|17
CASSHGSPISILTEAFF
TGTGCCAGCAGCCATGGATCTCCCATTTCAATTCTCACTGAAGCTTTCTTT
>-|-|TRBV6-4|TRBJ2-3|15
CASSDSSAGTDTQYF
TGTGCCAGCAGTGACTCTAGCGCTGGCACAGATACGCAGTATTTT
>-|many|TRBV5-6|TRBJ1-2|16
CASNRGNSRKTYGYTF
TGTGCCAGCAATCGTGGCAATAGTCGAAAGACCTATGGCTACACCTTC
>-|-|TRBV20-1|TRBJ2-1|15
CSARYSAGMYNEQFF
TGCAGTGCTAGATACTCAGCGGGCATGTACAATGAGCAGTTCTTC
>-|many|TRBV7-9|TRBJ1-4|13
CASSHNSGEKLFF
TGTGCCAGCAGCCACAACAGTGGGGAAAAACTGTTTTTT
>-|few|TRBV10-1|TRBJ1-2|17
CASSPILRSRKTYGYTF
TGCGCCAGCAGTCCAATACTAAGATCGCGAAAGACCTATGGCTACACCTTC
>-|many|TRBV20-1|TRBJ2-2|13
CSASDSQTGELFF
TGCAGTGCTTCGGACAGCCAGACCGGGGAGCTGTTTTTT
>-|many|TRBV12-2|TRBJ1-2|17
CASRKCVTPRKTYGYTF
TGTGCAAGTCGCAAATGTGTGACTCCACGAAAGACCTATGGCTACACCTTC
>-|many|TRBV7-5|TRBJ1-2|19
CISVPEVRSEVGKTYGYTF
-
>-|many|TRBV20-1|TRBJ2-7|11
CSARSFHEQYF
TGCAGTGCTAGAAGCTTCCACGAGCAGTACTTC
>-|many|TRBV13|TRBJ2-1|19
CASSLDGLNQAGTYNEQFF
TGTGCCAGCAGCTTAGACGGGCTCAACCAGGCAGGAACCTACAATGAGCAGTTCTTC
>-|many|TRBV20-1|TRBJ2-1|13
CSARVKENNEQFF
TGCAGTGCTAGAGTAAAAGAAAACAATGAGCAGTTCTTC
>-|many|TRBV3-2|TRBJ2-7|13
CASSQDHYYEQYF
TGTGCCAGCAGCCAAGACCATTACTACGAGCAGTACTTC
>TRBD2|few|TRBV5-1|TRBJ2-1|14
CASSLAGGGNEQFF
TGCGCCAGCAGCTTGGCGGGAGGGGGCAATGAGCAGTTCTTC
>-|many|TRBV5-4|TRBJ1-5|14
CASSQNPGDQPQHF
TGTGCCAGCAGCCAAAACCCAGGGGATCAGCCCCAGCATTTT
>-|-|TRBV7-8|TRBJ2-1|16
CASSLELGGAGNEQFF
TGTGCCAGCAGCTTAGAATTAGGGGGGGCGGGCAATGAGCAGTTCTTC
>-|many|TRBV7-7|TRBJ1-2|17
CASSGINKCRKTYGYTF
TGTGCCAGCAGCGGAATCAATAAGTGCCGAAAGACCTATGGCTACACCTTC
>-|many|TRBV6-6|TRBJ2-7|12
CASTGDSYEQYF
TGTGCCAGCACAGGGGACTCCTACGAGCAGTACTTC
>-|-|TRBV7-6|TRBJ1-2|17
CASSQNSESRRTYGYTF
TGTGCCAGCAGCCAGAACAGTGAATCTCGAAGGACCTACGGCTACACCTTC